A selection of T cell receptor beta chains follows, all from one sample in a study of blood T cell repertoires in COVID-19. Produced via immunoSEQ multiplex PCR; TCRdb's table is partial and in-frame only. The table has roughly 250,000 clones, roughly 87% seen once; the top ten hold roughly 6.3%. Sequencing was performed on PBMCs or T cells enriched from blood (not recorded which). These receptors were taken from a woman in her twenties or thirties with acute COVID-19. Both conserved end residues are part of each CDR3. Each record gives: J gene, D gene, V gene, clone size, CDR3 DNA, CDR3 protein. A D gene is named only where the DNA matches it firmly. The size entry is marked missing in some rows and otherwise reads once, few, many or a size class.

J gene: TRBJ1-6; D gene: TRBD1; V gene: TRBV30; clone size: -; CDR3 DNA: TGTGCCTGGGGACTCGGGACAGGGTCTAATTCACCCCTCCACTTT; CDR3 protein: CAWGLGTGSNSPLHF
J gene: TRBJ1-2; D gene: -; V gene: TRBV7-8; clone size: -; CDR3 DNA: TGTGCCAGCAGTTTAGGGGGGCGGCTGGGCTATGGCTACACCTTC; CDR3 protein: CASSLGGRLGYGYTF
J gene: TRBJ1-2; D gene: TRBD1; V gene: TRBV15; clone size: -; CDR3 DNA: TGTGCCACAAACAACAGGGGGGAAGGCTATGGCTACACCTTC; CDR3 protein: CATNNRGEGYGYTF
J gene: TRBJ2-7; D gene: TRBD1; V gene: TRBV4-1; clone size: -; CDR3 DNA: TGCGCCAGCAGCCAAGGGGACAGGAGCTCCTACGAGCAGTACTTC; CDR3 protein: CASSQGDRSSYEQYF
J gene: TRBJ2-3; D gene: -; V gene: TRBV6-5; clone size: once; CDR3 DNA: TGTGCCAGCAGGAGGGAGTCAGATACGCAGTATTTT; CDR3 protein: CASRRESDTQYF
J gene: TRBJ2-7; D gene: TRBD1; V gene: TRBV19; clone size: -; CDR3 DNA: TGTGCCAGTAGTGGGACAGGTCCCTACGAGCAGTACTTC; CDR3 protein: CASSGTGPYEQYF
J gene: TRBJ2-1; D gene: TRBD2; V gene: TRBV4-3; clone size: -; CDR3 DNA: TGCGCCAGCAGCCAAGGGACTAGCGGGAGAAGTGAGCAGTTCTTC; CDR3 protein: CASSQGTSGRSEQFF
J gene: TRBJ2-1; D gene: -; V gene: TRBV7-2; clone size: -; CDR3 DNA: TGTGCCAGCAGCTTCCTAGGACAGTACCGTGGTGAGCAGTTCTTC; CDR3 protein: CASSFLGQYRGEQFF
J gene: TRBJ1-2; D gene: -; V gene: TRBV6-5; clone size: once; CDR3 DNA: TGTGCCAGCAGTTACTCGGCAGTCAATGGCTACACCTTC; CDR3 protein: CASSYSAVNGYTF
J gene: TRBJ1-6; D gene: TRBD1; V gene: TRBV3-1/TRBV3-2; clone size: -; CDR3 DNA: TGTGCCAGCAGCCGGACAGGCGGAGGTAATTCACCCCTCCACTTT; CDR3 protein: CASSRTGGGNSPLHF
J gene: TRBJ1-5; D gene: TRBD1; V gene: TRBV6-1; clone size: once; CDR3 DNA: TGTGCCAGCAGTGAAGAGGGGACAGTTAATCAGCCCCAGCATTTT; CDR3 protein: CASSEEGTVNQPQHF
J gene: TRBJ2-1; D gene: TRBD2; V gene: TRBV2; clone size: -; CDR3 DNA: TGTGCCAGCAGTGGAACCGGGACTAGCGGGAGTGATGAGCAGTTCTTC; CDR3 protein: CASSGTGTSGSDEQFF
J gene: TRBJ2-3; D gene: TRBD2; V gene: TRBV6-2/TRBV6-3; clone size: -; CDR3 DNA: TGTGCCAGCAGTTACCTAGCGGGAGCGGCAGATACGCAGTATTTT; CDR3 protein: CASSYLAGAADTQYF
J gene: TRBJ2-7; D gene: TRBD2; V gene: TRBV9; clone size: -; CDR3 DNA: TGTGCCAGCAGCGTTTCCGGCGGGAGCTCCTACGAGCAGTACTTC; CDR3 protein: CASSVSGGSSYEQYF
J gene: TRBJ1-1; D gene: -; V gene: TRBV15; clone size: -; CDR3 DNA: TGTGCCACGGCAGGGGAGAACACTGAAGCTTTCTTT; CDR3 protein: CATAGENTEAFF
J gene: TRBJ1-2; D gene: -; V gene: TRBV7-2; clone size: -; CDR3 DNA: TGTGCCAGCAGCTTAGCCCCTCGCCAGGGGAATAACTATGGCTACACCTTC; CDR3 protein: CASSLAPRQGNNYGYTF
J gene: TRBJ1-1; D gene: -; V gene: TRBV14; clone size: few; CDR3 DNA: TGTGCCAGCAGCCACCCCGGACAGAACACTGAAGCTTTCTTT; CDR3 protein: CASSHPGQNTEAFF
J gene: TRBJ2-3; D gene: TRBD2; V gene: TRBV29-1; clone size: -; CDR3 DNA: TGCAGCGTTCTTAGCGGGGTAACAGATACGCAGTATTTT; CDR3 protein: CSVLSGVTDTQYF
J gene: TRBJ1-1; D gene: -; V gene: TRBV19; clone size: -; CDR3 DNA: TGTGCCAGTACGATGGGGGCCCTCCTCATGAACACTGAAGCTTTCTTT; CDR3 protein: CASTMGALLMNTEAFF
J gene: TRBJ2-3; D gene: TRBD1; V gene: TRBV7-9; clone size: -; CDR3 DNA: TGTGCCAGCAGCTTAGGGAGAACAGGGGCAGATACGCAGTATTTT; CDR3 protein: CASSLGRTGADTQYF
J gene: TRBJ1-2; D gene: -; V gene: TRBV25-1; clone size: few; CDR3 DNA: TGTGCCAGCAGTGGAAGGATCACATCGGGTATTGGCTACACCTTC; CDR3 protein: CASSGRITSGIGYTF
J gene: TRBJ2-2; D gene: TRBD2; V gene: TRBV4-1; clone size: -; CDR3 DNA: TGCGCCAGCAGCCGGGGAGGGGCAACCGGGGAGCTGTTTTTT; CDR3 protein: CASSRGGATGELFF